This passage covers 31 T cell receptor beta chains from one sample sequenced in a study of blood T cell repertoires in COVID-19. This table comes from immunoSEQ multiplex PCR, and its TCRdb copy is limited to in-frame clones, with some not included. The data hold 490,000 or so clones, with about nine tenths observed a single time. Sequencing was carried out using PBMCs or T cells enriched from blood (not recorded which). The receptor set was obtained from a woman aged 60-75 years who had recovered from COVID-19.

The chain couples TRBV27 to TRBJ1-1; D remains ambiguous. Germline CDR1 is MNHEY and CDR2 is SMNVEV (reference sequence). This CDR3 has 13 residues. The ends were cut back, 3 bases at V and 1 base at J, with 6 bases in the middle. Written as DNA, the CDR3 is TGTGCCAGCAGTTTGTACGGGAACACTGAAGCTTTCTTT. Translation: CASSLYGNTEAFF.

With regard to this clone: Other DNA variants within this sample encode the same CDR3. The V gene is TRBV29-1, the J gene TRBJ1-2; TRBD1 is a possible D gene (6 bases). V was shortened by 6 bases and J by 4 bases, with 9 bases between the two germline ends. Germline V CDR1 and CDR2: SQVTM, ANQGSEA. The CDR3 covers 11 residues. The CDR3 DNA sequence: TGCAGCGTGGACAGCTCCTATGGCTACACCTTC. This sequence encodes CSVDSSYGYTF.

The gene calls are TRBV6-6 and TRBJ2-7; TRBD1 is a possible D gene (5 bases). Trimming removed 2 bases from V and 3 bases from J, with 17 bases in between. CDR1 and CDR2 (germline): MNHNY, SVGAGI (reference sequence). CDR3 length equals 16 residues. The DNA of the CDR3 is TGTGCCAGCAGTTACGTGCCGACAGATCCGAACTACGAGCAGTACTTC. It encodes CASSYVPTDPNYEQYF.

The chain employs TRBV5-1 and TRBJ1-1, with 9 bases matching TRBD1. The CDR3 consists of 15 residues. Germline CDR1 reads SGHRS; CDR2 reads YFSETQ. J lost 2 bases, V lost 4 bases, and 6 bases had no gene match. The CDR3, as DNA: TGCGCCAGCAGCAACCCCACAGGGGGCAACACTGAAGCTTTCTTT. Protein: CASSNPTGGNTEAFF.

V usage is TRBV12-5 and J usage is TRBJ2-2; weak D call: TRBD1 (6 bases). The CDR3 length is 16 residues. Germline V gene sequence: CDR1 LGHNT, CDR2 FRNRAP. V was trimmed by 3 bases and J by 2 bases, leaving 13 bases between them. CDR3 residues: CASGFGTRTNTGELFF. The CDR3 nucleotides are TGTGCTAGTGGTTTTGGGACACGTACTAACACCGGGGAGCTGTTTTTT.

The V and J genes are TRBV10-3 and TRBJ2-2, with a possible D match to TRBD1 (6 bases). The V end was cut by 6 bases, the J end by 4 bases, with 6 bases between. Germline CDR1 is ENHRY and CDR2 is SYGVKD. This CDR3 is built from 12 residues. This CDR3 reads CAIRTGTGELFF. CDR3 bases: TGTGCCATCAGGACAGGCACCGGGGAGCTGTTTTTT.

CDR3 amino acids: CASSLSSYNEQFF. CDR3 in DNA: TGTGCCAGCAGCTTGAGTAGTTACAATGAGCAGTTCTTC. This rearrangement joins TRBV7-8 to TRBJ2-1; the D is unclear. Germline CDR1 reads SGHVS; CDR2 reads FQNEAQ. The ends were cut back, 3 bases at V and 4 bases at J, with 7 bases in the middle. This CDR3 is built from 13 residues.

The chain uses TRBV11-2 and TRBJ2-3; maybe TRBD2 (5 bases). The CDR3 sequence is 15 residues long. Deletions cut 4 bases from V and 2 bases from J, with 13 bases between. Germline CDR1 and CDR2: SGHAT and FQNNGV. The CDR3 nucleotides are TGTGCCAGCAGCTCCCCGGGTAGCGCCACAGATACGCAGTATTTT. Protein product: CASSSPGSATDTQYF.

The chain's CDR3 is CASSGGGYNEKLFF. In nucleotides, the CDR3 is TGTGCCAGCAGCGGAGGGGGCTATAATGAAAAACTGTTTTTT. This chain links TRBV7-8 with TRBJ1-4; 7 positions agree with TRBD1. V shed 5 bases, J shed 4 bases, and the junction held 4 bases outside the gene matches. CDR3 size: 14 residues. Germline lookup yields CDR1 SGHVS and CDR2 FQNEAQ.

The chain has TRBV5-1 and TRBJ2-1; the D gene is possibly TRBD2 (7 bases). This CDR3 is built from 17 residues. Trimming took off 4 bases at V and 2 bases at J, with 19 bases between the two ends. Germline CDR1 reads SGHRS; CDR2 reads YFSETQ. This chain's CDR3 is CASSAMGGRATYNEQFF. The CDR3 bases are TGCGCCAGCAGCGCAATGGGGGGGCGGGCGACCTACAATGAGCAGTTCTTC.

The rearrangement joins TRBV11-2 to TRBJ2-3; 11 nucleotides agree with TRBD2. J was trimmed by 3 bases and V by 0 bases; bases with no gene match: 11. This CDR3 is built from 19 residues. CDR1 is SGHAT and CDR2 is FQNNGV in the germline V gene. Written as DNA, the CDR3 is TGTGCCAGCAGCTTAGAGGTTTTAGCGGGGGGGCCGATTACAGATACGCAGTATTTT. It yields the protein CASSLEVLAGGPITDTQYF.

In nucleotides, the CDR3 is TGTGCCAGCAGTTTCACCGGGACAGGGACCGGGGAGCTGTTTTTT. Translation: CASSFTGTGTGELFF. This chain links TRBV6-5 with TRBJ2-2; 9 bases match TRBD1. V shed 4 bases and J 5 bases; nucleotides not matched to a gene: 5. CDR3 length equals 15 residues. Looked up from germline, CDR1 is MNHEY and CDR2 is SVGAGI.

This sequence joins TRBV27 and TRBJ2-2; 7 bases map to TRBD1. Trimming took 5 bases from V and 4 from J; bases not matched to a gene: 10. Per the germline V gene, CDR1 is MNHEY and CDR2 is SMNVEV (reference sequence). The CDR3 spans 16 residues. The CDR3 is CASSPVEGAGTGELFF. DNA of the CDR3: TGTGCCAGCAGTCCCGTCGAGGGGGCAGGCACCGGGGAGCTGTTTTTT.

The chain couples TRBV6-5 to TRBJ1-3; 9 positions match TRBD1. J was trimmed by 0 bases and V by 6 bases; bases with no gene match: 3. The CDR3 runs 15 residues. CDR1 and CDR2 from the germline V gene are MNHEY and SVGAGI. CDR3 bases: TGTGCCAGCAGCGGGGGACAGGGCTCTGGAAACACCATATATTTT. Translation: CASSGGQGSGNTIYF.

The chain links TRBV11-2 to TRBJ2-1, with 12 bases fitting TRBD2. V was pared by 4 bases and J by 2 bases, with 3 bases of the junction left unmatched. The CDR3 loop spans 16 amino acids. Germline V gives CDR1 SGHAT, CDR2 FQNNGV. CDR3 in amino acids: CASSSPSGGAYNEQFF. Here the CDR3 DNA reads TGTGCCAGCAGCTCTCCTAGCGGGGGGGCCTACAATGAGCAGTTCTTC.

V usage is TRBV11-2 and J usage is TRBJ1-1; D possibly corresponds to TRBD1 (6 bases). Trimming took off 3 bases at V and 2 bases at J, with 16 bases between the two ends. The CDR3 consists of 16 residues. Germline CDR1 is SGHAT and CDR2 is FQNNGV. The CDR3 DNA is TGTGCCAGCAGCTTCAGGGGTTCTGACGGAAACACTGAAGCTTTCTTT. This codes for CASSFRGSDGNTEAFF. Filled out from reference TRBV11-2 and TRBJ1-1, the complete variable domain reads EAGVAQSPRYKIIEKRQSVAFWCNPISGHATLYWYQQILGQGPKLLIQFQNNGVVDDSQLPKDRFSAERLKGVDSTLKIQPAKLEDSAVYLCASSFRGSDGNTEAFFGQGTRLTVV.

The rearrangement links TRBV6-5 to TRBJ2-5; D remains ambiguous. V lost 5 bases and J lost 1, with 8 bases in between. Germline V gene sequence: CDR1 MNHEY, CDR2 SVGAGI. The CDR3 is 13 residues long. The CDR3 region is CASSRRVQETQYF. CDR3 sequence (DNA): TGTGCCAGCAGTCGACGGGTCCAAGAGACCCAGTACTTC.

The rearrangement joins TRBV7-2 to TRBJ1-3; D is unclear. CDR3 length: 14 residues. From germline, CDR1 is SGHTA and CDR2 FQGNSA. Trimming removed 5 bases at V and 1 base at J, with 9 bases between. The CDR3 region has the DNA TGTGCCAGCAGCCCCGTCCTTTCTGGAAACACCATATATTTT. Translating it yields CASSPVLSGNTIYF.

The V and J genes are TRBV24-1 and TRBJ2-2; D is unclear. The CDR3 spans 15 residues. Trimming took off 2 bases at V and 5 bases at J, with 11 bases between the two ends. The germline V gene has CDR1 KGHDR and CDR2 SFDVKD. CDR3 residues: CATSDSRSQTGELFF. The CDR3 DNA follows: TGTGCCACCAGTGATTCCCGGTCTCAAACCGGGGAGCTGTTTTTT.

This clone showed up just once. This rearrangement joins TRBV15 to TRBJ1-5; D is undetermined. In germline, CDR1 is LNHNV, CDR2 YYDKDF (reference sequence). Trimming shortened V by 3 bases and J by 4 bases, and 10 bases separated the two germline ends. The CDR3 consists of 14 residues. In DNA, the CDR3 is TGTGCCACCAGCAGGGACTTTGGAAATCAGCCCCAGCATTTT. This codes for CATSRDFGNQPQHF.

This clone has only a few counts. This chain uses TRBV2 with TRBJ1-2; 7 positions agree with TRBD1. Germline-derived CDR1 and CDR2 are SNHLY and FYNNEI. The junction had 7 bases not matched to a gene; V was cut back by 8 bases and J by 4 bases. The CDR3 is made up of 13 amino acids. The CDR3 spells CASRQGEGYGYTF. The CDR3 nucleotides read TGTGCCAGCCGACAGGGAGAGGGCTATGGCTACACCTTC.

V usage is TRBV20-1 and J usage is TRBJ1-2; D may be TRBD1 (6 bases). V lost 6 bases and J lost 10, with 15 bases in between. The CDR3 is made up of 11 amino acids. CDR1 is DFQATT and CDR2 is SNEGSKA in the germline V gene (reference sequence). CDR3 in amino acids: CSAEDRPVYTF. The CDR3 DNA is TGCAGTGCCGAGGACAGACCGGTCTACACCTTC.

The CDR3 coding sequence is TGTGCCATCAGACTTGGATCGGGACAGACGAACACTGAAGCTTTCTTT. This gives the protein CAIRLGSGQTNTEAFF. The J gene is TRBJ1-1, the V gene TRBV10-3, with TRBD1 matching 7 bases. Germline-derived CDR1 and CDR2 are ENHRY and SYGVKD. The CDR3 runs to 16 residues. V dropped 6 bases and J dropped 1; count of bases not matched to a gene: 11.

The rearrangement links TRBV5-1 to TRBJ2-1, with 7 nucleotides matching TRBD2. The CDR3 consists of 14 residues. V dropped 7 bases and J dropped 6; count of bases not matched to a gene: 10. Germline-derived CDR1 and CDR2 are SGHRS and YFSETQ. As DNA, the CDR3 is TGCGCCAGCTCGGCGACTAGCACCATCAATGAGCAGTTCTTC. It yields the protein CASSATSTINEQFF.

The rearrangement uses TRBV6-5 and TRBJ1-3; D unresolved. Between the trimmed V and J ends, which lost 10 bases and 0 bases, there was a span of 7 bases. Germline assignment: CDR1 MNHEY and CDR2 SVGAGI. The CDR3 covers 12 residues. Here the CDR3 reads CAIQSSGNTIYF. In DNA, the CDR3 is TGTGCCATACAAAGCTCTGGAAACACCATATATTTT.

The chain carries TRBV7-6 and TRBJ1-6; weak D call: TRBD1 (5 bases). Trimming pared 4 bases from V and 9 bases from J, leaving 19 bases between. This CDR3 region has 16 residues. CDR1 and CDR2 from the germline V gene are SGHVS and FNYEAQ. This chain's CDR3 is CASSSGHGVLVSPLHF. In nucleotides, the CDR3 is TGTGCCAGCAGCTCCGGACATGGGGTGCTGGTTTCACCCCTCCACTTT.

V and J are TRBV12-3 or TRBV12-4 and TRBJ2-7; 7 positions agree with TRBD1. The length of the CDR3 is 12 residues. V shed 5 bases and J 6 bases; nucleotides not matched to a gene: 4. The CDR3 region has the DNA TGTGCCAGCAGTAGACAGGGAGTCGAGCAGTACGTC. Translating gives CASSRQGVEQYV.

This clone was seen just once. This rearrangement joins TRBV6-5 to TRBJ1-1; 9 nucleotides line up with TRBD1. The CDR3 consists of 14 residues. CDR1 and CDR2 from the germline V gene are MNHEY and SVGAGI. The ends lost 5 bases at V and 4 bases at J; junction bases unmatched: 5. The CDR3 protein is CASSITTGGTEAFF. Here the CDR3 DNA reads TGTGCCAGCAGTATAACGACAGGGGGCACTGAAGCTTTCTTT.

This clone was seen only once. The CDR3: CATWTVRVGYTF. CDR3 nucleotide sequence: TGTGCCACCTGGACAGTAAGAGTAGGCTACACCTTC. The chain recombines TRBV6-4 with TRBJ1-2, with a weak D call TRBD1 (6 bases). V lost 10 bases and J 8 bases, leaving 17 bases between the germline ends. The CDR3 runs to 12 residues. CDR1 and CDR2 from the germline V gene are MRHNA and SNTAGT.

This sequence joins TRBV11-2 and TRBJ1-3, with a weak D call TRBD1 (5 bases). The V end was cut by 1 base, the J end by 1 base, with 8 bases between. Germline V gene lookup returns CDR1 SGHAT and CDR2 FQNNGV. This CDR3 spans 15 amino acids. CDR3 sequence (DNA): TGTGCCAGCAGCTTAGTTCCAGGGTCTGGAAACACCATATATTTT. Amino acid sequence: CASSLVPGSGNTIYF.

The chain links TRBV10-2 to TRBJ2-7; 10 nucleotides align to TRBD1. V lost 5 bases, J lost 6 bases, and 7 bases stayed unmatched. The CDR3 runs to 14 residues. The germline CDR1 and CDR2 sequences are WSHSY and SAAADI. The DNA of the CDR3 is TGCGCCAGCAGTCCGGGACAGGGGACTTTCGAGCAGTACGTC. Its protein is CASSPGQGTFEQYV.